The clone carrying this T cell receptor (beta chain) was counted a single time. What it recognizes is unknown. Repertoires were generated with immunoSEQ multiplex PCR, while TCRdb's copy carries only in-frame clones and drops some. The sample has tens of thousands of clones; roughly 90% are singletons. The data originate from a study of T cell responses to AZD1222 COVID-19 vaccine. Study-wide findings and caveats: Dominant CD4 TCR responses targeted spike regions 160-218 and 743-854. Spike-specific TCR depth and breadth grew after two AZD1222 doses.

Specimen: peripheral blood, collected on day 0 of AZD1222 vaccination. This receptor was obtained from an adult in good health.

The CDR3 is CSAGVWSESYEQYF. CDR3 bases: TGCAGCGCGGGGGTTTGGAGTGAGTCCTACGAGCAGTACTTC. This chain joins TRBV29-1 and TRBJ2-7; TRBD2 is a possible D gene (6 bases). Trimming shortened V by 7 bases and J by 1 base, and 17 bases separated the two germline ends. CDR1 SQVTM and CDR2 ANQGSEA come from the germline V gene. The CDR3 consists of 14 residues.